The clone carrying this T cell receptor (beta chain) was seen many times. Its antigen is as yet unknown. A blood bank in Maryland, USA, provided the volunteers who served as healthy controls. From 2 million PBMCs stored at -80 C, the unsorted libraries were generated. The sample is drawn from a study of neurological immune-mediated disorders. Study-wide results and caveats: CDR3 amino acid sequences found in expanded clones were never shared across subjects, suggesting private repertoires in all groups.

The junction had 3 bases not matched to a gene; V was cut back by 3 bases and J by 3 bases. Germline V gives CDR1 DFQATT, CDR2 SNEGSKA (reference sequence). The CDR3 extends over 13 amino acids. The method for making cDNA was 5'RACE, and it used 10-nucleotide random UMIs. TCRdb fed the 5' RACE reads into MiXCR, producing one record per CDR3 protein. The table includes tens of thousands of distinct CDR3 sequences, roughly 13% detected once. The chain is built from TRBV20-1 and TRBJ1-2; TRBD1 aligns across 8 bases. The source of this sequence is a female donor in good health. Sequencing input: PBMCs. CDR3 DNA: TGCAGTGCTAGGGTGACAGGGGACTATGGCTACACCTTC. Its translation: CSARVTGDYGYTF.